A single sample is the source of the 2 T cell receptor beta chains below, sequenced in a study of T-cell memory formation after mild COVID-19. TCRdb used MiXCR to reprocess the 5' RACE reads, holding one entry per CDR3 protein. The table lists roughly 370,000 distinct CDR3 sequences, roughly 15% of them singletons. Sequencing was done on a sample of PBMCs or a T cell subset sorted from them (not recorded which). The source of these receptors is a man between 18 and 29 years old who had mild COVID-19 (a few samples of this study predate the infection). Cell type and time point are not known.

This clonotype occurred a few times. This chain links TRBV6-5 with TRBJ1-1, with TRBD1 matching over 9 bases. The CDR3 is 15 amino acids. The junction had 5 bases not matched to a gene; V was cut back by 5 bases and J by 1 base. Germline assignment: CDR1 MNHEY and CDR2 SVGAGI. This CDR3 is CASSTPGQGNTEAFF. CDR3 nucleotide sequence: TGTGCCAGCAGTACACCGGGACAGGGGAACACTGAAGCTTTCTTT.

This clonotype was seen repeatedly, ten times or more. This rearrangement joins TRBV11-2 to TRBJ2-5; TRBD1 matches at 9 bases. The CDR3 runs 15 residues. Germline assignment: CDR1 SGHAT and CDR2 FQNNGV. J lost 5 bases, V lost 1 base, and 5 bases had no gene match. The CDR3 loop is CASSLVTGGLETQYF. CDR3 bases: TGTGCCAGCAGCTTAGTCACAGGGGGCTTGGAGACCCAGTACTTC.